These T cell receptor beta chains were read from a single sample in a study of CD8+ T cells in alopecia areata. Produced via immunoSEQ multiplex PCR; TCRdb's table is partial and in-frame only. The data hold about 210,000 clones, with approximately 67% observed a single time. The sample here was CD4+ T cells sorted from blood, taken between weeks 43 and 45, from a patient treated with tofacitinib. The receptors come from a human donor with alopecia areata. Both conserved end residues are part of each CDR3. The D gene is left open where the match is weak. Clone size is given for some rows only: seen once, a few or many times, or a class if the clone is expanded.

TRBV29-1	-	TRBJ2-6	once	CSVVPVLGSGANVLTF	TGCAGCGTTGTCCCAGTCCTGGGCTCTGGGGCCAACGTCCTGACTTTC
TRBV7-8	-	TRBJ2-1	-	CASSLLGGAGAISYNEQFF	TGTGCCAGCAGCTTACTTGGGGGTGCGGGGGCCATCTCCTACAATGAGCAGTTCTTC
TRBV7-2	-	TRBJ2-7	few	CASSLYGGAYEQYF	TGTGCCAGCAGCTTATACGGGGGAGCCTACGAGCAGTACTTC
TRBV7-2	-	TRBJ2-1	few	CASSLVHSGNEQFF	TGTGCCAGCAGCTTGGTTCACAGTGGAAATGAGCAGTTCTTC
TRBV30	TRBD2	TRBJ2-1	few	CAWSQLAGGISSYNEQFF	TGTGCCTGGAGTCAGTTAGCGGGGGGGATCAGCTCCTACAATGAGCAGTTCTTC
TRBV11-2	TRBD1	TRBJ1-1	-	CASTSIGQGNTEAFF	TGTGCCAGCACCTCGATAGGACAGGGAAACACTGAAGCTTTCTTT
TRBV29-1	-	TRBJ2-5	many	CSVERGIQETQYF	TGCAGCGTTGAAAGGGGGATCCAAGAGACCCAGTACTTC
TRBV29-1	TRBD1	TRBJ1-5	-	CSVAGTGNQPQHF	TGCAGCGTTGCCGGGACAGGCAATCAGCCCCAGCATTTT
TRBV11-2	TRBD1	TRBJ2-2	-	CASSADRVNTGELFF	TGTGCCAGCAGCGCCGACAGGGTTAACACCGGGGAGCTGTTTTTT
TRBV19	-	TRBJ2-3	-	CASSPPDEHTDTQYF	TGTGCCAGTAGTCCTCCAGACGAACACACAGATACGCAGTATTTT
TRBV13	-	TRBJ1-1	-	CASSFTTHLPTEAFF	TGTGCCAGCAGCTTCACTACGCACCTACCCACTGAAGCTTTCTTT
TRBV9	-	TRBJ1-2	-	CASSVESTGYGYTF	TGTGCCAGCAGCGTAGAATCCACAGGCTATGGCTACACCTTC
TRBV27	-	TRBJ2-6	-	CASSPTPGTTISGANVLTF	TGTGCCAGCAGTCCGACCCCGGGGACAACCATCTCTGGGGCCAACGTCCTGACTTTC
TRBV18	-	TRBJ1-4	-	CASSEREPNEKLFF	TGTGCCAGCTCCGAAAGGGAACCTAATGAAAAACTGTTTTTT
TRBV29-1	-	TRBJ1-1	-	CSVQMSTEAFF	TGCAGCGTTCAGATGAGCACTGAAGCTTTCTTT
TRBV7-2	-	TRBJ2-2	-	CASSFSTGELFF	TGTGCCAGCAGCTTCTCCACCGGGGAGCTGTTTTTT